Listed below are T cell receptor beta chains from one sample, sequenced in a study of blood T cell repertoires in COVID-19. Sequencing used immunoSEQ multiplex PCR; TCRdb keeps in-frame clones, though not all of them. The sample consists of under 150,000 clones, approximately 91% of them appearing once. Material: peripheral blood. Receptors originate from a human donor in a cohort sampled during active COVID-19. CDR3s include the opening cysteine and the closing phenylalanine or tryptophan. Each record gives: D gene, J gene, V gene, clone size, CDR3 DNA, CDR3 protein. The D gene is left open where the match is weak. Not every row has a clone size; where given, it reads once, few, many or a size class.

>.|TRBJ2-5|TRBV29-1|once
TGCAGCGTTCAGTCTAGCCCGGGTGAGACCCAGTACTTC
CSVQSSPGETQYF
>.|TRBJ1-6|TRBV28|.
TGTGCCAGCAGTCTGCCTAGCTCCTATAATTCACCCCTCCACTTT
CASSLPSSYNSPLHF
>.|TRBJ1-6|TRBV2|.
TGTGCCAGCAGTGAAAGGCCAGGGTATAATTCACCCCTCCACTTT
CASSERPGYNSPLHF
>TRBD2|TRBJ2-5|TRBV10-3|.
TGTGCCATCGGGGCACGGGGAGGGGAGACCCAGTACTTC
CAIGARGGETQYF
>.|TRBJ2-2|TRBV4-2|.
TGTGCCAGCAGCCAAGTAGCCAGGGTCACCGGGGAGCTGTTTTTT
CASSQVARVTGELFF
>.|TRBJ1-1|TRBV19|.
TGTGCCAGTAGTCCCGCAGTGGGAGAGTACACTGAAGCTTTCTTT
CASSPAVGEYTEAFF
>TRBD1|TRBJ2-1|TRBV27|once
TGTGCCAGCAGTTTAAGGACAGGGGTGAATGAGCAGTTCTTC
CASSLRTGVNEQFF
>.|TRBJ2-2|TRBV3-1/TRBV3-2|.
TGTGCCAGCAGCCAATACATTTGGGGGGTGGACACCGGGGAGCTGTTTTTT
CASSQYIWGVDTGELFF
>.|TRBJ2-1|TRBV7-2|.
TGTGCCAGCAGCTTGGTAAACCCCGGGGATTACAATGAGCAGTTCTTC
CASSLVNPGDYNEQFF
>.|TRBJ1-3|TRBV5-1|.
TGCGCCAGCAGCTTGACCCCCGGGGGAAACACCATATATTTT
CASSLTPGGNTIYF
>.|TRBJ1-2|TRBV11-2|.
TGTGCCAGCAGCTTATTCCACGGGGGGTTTACGGCCGAATATGGCTACACCTTC
CASSLFHGGFTAEYGYTF
>.|TRBJ1-1|TRBV18|.
TGTGCCAGCTCACCATTTGCTATTGGGGAGATGGGCACTGAAGCTTTCTTT
CASSPFAIGEMGTEAFF
>TRBD1|TRBJ1-2|TRBV30|once
TGTGCCTGGAGTGGTCCCGGGACAGAGGGCTACACCTTC
CAWSGPGTEGYTF
>TRBD1|TRBJ1-2|TRBV28|.
TGTGCCAGCAGGATGACAGGGGGCGGCTACACCTTC
CASRMTGGGYTF
>TRBD2|TRBJ2-3|TRBV6-5|.
TGTGCCAGCACCACAAAAACTAGCGGGGCAGATACGCAGTATTTT
CASTTKTSGADTQYF
>.|TRBJ1-1|TRBV7-3|.
TGTGCCAGCAGCTTAAACAGGAACACTGAAGCTTTCTTT
CASSLNRNTEAFF
>TRBD1|TRBJ2-1|TRBV7-3|.
TGTGCCAGCAGAGGGACAGGGCGAGACAATGAGCAGTTCTTC
CASRGTGRDNEQFF
>TRBD1|TRBJ1-2|TRBV6-2/TRBV6-3|.
TGTGCCAGCAGTCAAGGGACAGGGGCCTTCCGTAACTATGGCTACACCTTC
CASSQGTGAFRNYGYTF
>.|TRBJ2-1|TRBV7-3|.
TGTGCCAGCAGCCGGGACTCGGGCTCCTACAATGAGCAGTTCTTC
CASSRDSGSYNEQFF
>TRBD1|TRBJ1-1|TRBV4-2|.
TGTGCCAGCAGGTATCGGGACAGGGAGAACACTGAAGCTTTCTTT
CASRYRDRENTEAFF
>.|TRBJ2-3|TRBV27|.
TGTGCCAGCAGGAAGACAGATGAAGATACGCAGTATTTT
CASRKTDEDTQYF
>.|TRBJ1-2|TRBV16|.
TGTGCCAGCAGCCAACTCGGTTCCGGCTACACCTTC
CASSQLGSGYTF
>.|TRBJ1-6|TRBV3-1/TRBV3-2|.
TGTGCCAGCAGCCAAATGGTGCTGGGCAATTCACCCCTCCACTTT
CASSQMVLGNSPLHF
>TRBD2|TRBJ2-1|TRBV6-2/TRBV6-3|few
TGTGCCAGCAGTTACCGTCCCAGCGGGAGGGCCAGGTACAATGAGCAGTTCTTC
CASSYRPSGRARYNEQFF
>.|TRBJ2-4|TRBV19|.
TGTGCCAGTAAGGGAGAGGAACCAAACATTCAGTACTTC
CASKGEEPNIQYF
>TRBD1|TRBJ1-1|TRBV19|.
TGTGCCAGTATAGCGGACAGGGATTACACTGAAGCTTTCTTT
CASIADRDYTEAFF
>TRBD2|TRBJ2-1|TRBV5-1|.
TGCGCCAGCAGCTTGGAGGGTAGCGGGGTTTATCGGTTAGAGGATGAGCAGTTCTTC
CASSLEGSGVYRLEDEQFF
>.|TRBJ1-2|TRBV12-3/TRBV12-4|.
TGTGCCAGCAGTTTGGTCAGGCTCTATGGCTACACCTTC
CASSLVRLYGYTF
>.|TRBJ2-2|TRBV5-6|.
TGTGCCAGCAGCTCCCGGGGGATTAACGGGGAGCTGTTTTTT
CASSSRGINGELFF
>.|TRBJ2-3|TRBV29-1|.
TGCAGCGATCAGACAGCGCAAGATACGCAGTATTTT
CSDQTAQDTQYF
>.|TRBJ1-5|TRBV21-1|.
TGTGCCAGCAACCAAAAATTGCAGGGGCCCGACGGGCATCAGCCCCAGCATTTT
CASNQKLQGPDGHQPQHF